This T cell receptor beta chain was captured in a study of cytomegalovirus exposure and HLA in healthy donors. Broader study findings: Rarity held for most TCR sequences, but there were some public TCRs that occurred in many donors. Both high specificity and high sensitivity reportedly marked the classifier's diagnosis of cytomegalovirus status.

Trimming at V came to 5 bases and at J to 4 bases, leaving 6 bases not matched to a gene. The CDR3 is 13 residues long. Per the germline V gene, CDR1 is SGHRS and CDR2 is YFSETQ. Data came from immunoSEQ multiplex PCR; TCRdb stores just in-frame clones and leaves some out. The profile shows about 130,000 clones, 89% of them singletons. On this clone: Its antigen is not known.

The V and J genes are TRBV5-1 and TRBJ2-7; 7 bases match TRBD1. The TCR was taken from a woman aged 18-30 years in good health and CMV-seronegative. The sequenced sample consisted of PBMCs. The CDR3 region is CASSGQVGYEQYF. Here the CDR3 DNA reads TGCGCCAGCAGTGGACAGGTCGGTTACGAGCAGTACTTC.